A single sample is the source of the 22 T cell receptor beta chains below, sequenced in a study of regulatory T cells in long-lasting Graves disease. iRepertoire HTBI primers and Arm-PCR of CDR3 regions built TCR beta libraries. TCRdb redid the calling of the multiplex PCR reads with MiXCR, one entry per CDR3 protein. The table has around 400,000 distinct CDR3 sequences, around 24% seen once. Time point reported: persistent/refractory GD, antithyroid drugs over 5 years with positive TRAb. There was RNA extracted from PBMCs, and the TCR library was made from it. Sequencing used peripheral blood mononuclear cells (PBMCs), obtained when the disease was refractory, from a patient treated with antithyroid drugs. These receptor sequences come from a female donor with Graves disease.

DNA of the CDR3: TGTGCCAGTATTGAATGGGAGGGAGGCACCGGGGAGCTGTTTTTT. It translates to CASIEWEGGTGELFF. This chain connects TRBV19 to TRBJ2-2; 7 nucleotides match TRBD2. The germline gives CDR1 LNHDA, CDR2 SQIVND (reference sequence). CDR3 size: 15 residues. With V trimmed by 7 bases and J by 4 bases, 9 bases remained unmatched.

A single count supports this clonotype. This may be a read error: a much more frequent sequence differs by one nucleotide. This rearrangement joins TRBV6-2 or TRBV6-3 to TRBJ1-1; possible D gene TRBD1, 6 bases. The CDR3 runs to 15 residues. Germline V gives CDR1 MNHEY, CDR2 SVGEGT. This chain's CDR3 is CASSSQSGVNTGAFF. In DNA form, the CDR3 reads TGTGCCAGCAGTTCTCAGTCAGGGGTGAACACTGGAGCTTTCTTT.

For this clonotype: A much larger clone lies one base from this, so it may be a read error. Because it lacks the conserved phenylalanine or tryptophan at the end, this CDR3 is likely a read error. This chain uses TRBV6-1 with TRBJ2-5, with D perhaps being TRBD1 or TRBD2 (5 bases each). This CDR3 is built from 15 residues. V lost 6 bases and J 11 bases, leaving 25 bases between the germline ends. Germline CDR1 reads MNHNS; CDR2 reads SASEGT. The CDR3 reads CASSRDSFEFWEQYL. The CDR3 nucleotides are TGTGCCAGCAGCCGAGACAGTTTTGAATTCTGGGAGCAGTACCTC.

Only a few counts were recorded for this clonotype. Written as DNA, the CDR3 is TGTGCCAGCAGCCAAGAAACCTACGAGCAGTACTTC. It codes for CASSQETYEQYF. This sequence joins TRBV7-9 and TRBJ2-7, with no clear D. Trimming stripped 5 bases from V and 2 bases from J, with 7 bases between. The CDR3 extends over 12 amino acids. Per germline, CDR1 SEHNR and CDR2 FQNEAQ (reference sequence).

The CDR3 sequence: CASSQDRDSGEQYF. The CDR3 bases are TGTGCCAGCAGCCAAGATCGGGACTCTGGCGAGCAGTACTTC. This sequence joins TRBV14 and TRBJ2-7, with D perhaps matching TRBD2 (6 bases). Germline CDR1 is SGHDN and CDR2 is FVKESK. V lost 0 bases to trimming and J lost 6 bases, with 12 bases between them. The CDR3 is made up of 14 amino acids.

There are a few counts of this clonotype. The chain joins TRBV19 to TRBJ2-2, with TRBD2 matching 7 bases. Trimming removed 4 bases from V and 1 base from J; junction bases left unmatched: 3. CDR1 and CDR2 from the germline V gene are LNHDA and SQIVND (reference sequence). This CDR3 spans 15 amino acids. The CDR3 bases are TGTGCCAGTAGTAGTTCTAGCGGGAACACCGGGGAGCTGTTTTTT. It yields the protein CASSSSSGNTGELFF.

This clonotype was counted between two and nine times. This rearrangement joins TRBV7-2 to TRBJ2-5, with D possibly matching TRBD1 (5 bases). From germline, CDR1 is SGHTA and CDR2 FQGNSA. This CDR3 is 16 amino acids long. V was clipped by 3 bases and J by 2 bases, with 16 bases between them. The CDR3 DNA sequence: TGTGCCAGCAGCTTCCGGGCCGGACATTATCAAGAGACCCAGTACTTC. This translates into CASSFRAGHYQETQYF. Filled out from reference TRBV7-2 and TRBJ2-5, the complete variable domain reads GAGVSQSPSNKVTEKGKDVELRCDPISGHTALYWYRQSLGQGLEFLIYFQGNSAPDKSGLPSDRFSAERTGGSVSTLTIQRTQQEDSAVYLCASSFRAGHYQETQYFGPGTRLLVL.

This clonotype has a handful of counts. The rearrangement uses TRBV3-1 and TRBJ1-2; D unresolved. The CDR3 length is 11 residues. Germline CDR1 reads LGHDT; CDR2 reads YNNKEL (reference sequence). Between the trimmed V and J ends, which lost 3 bases and 7 bases, there was a span of 6 bases. The CDR3 protein is CASSHDFGYTF. CDR3 DNA: TGTGCCAGCAGCCATGACTTTGGCTACACCTTC.

The genes are TRBV10-3 and TRBJ2-3; 7 bases are shared with TRBD2. The CDR3 loop spans 14 amino acids. Unmatched junction bases numbered 5, after V lost 6 bases and J lost 2 bases. Germline CDR1 ENHRY, CDR2 SYGVKD. The CDR3: CAIRASGNTDTQYF. CDR3 bases: TGTGCCATCAGGGCTAGCGGAAACACAGATACGCAGTATTTT.

In this sample, this clonotype turned up many times. CDR3 sequence (DNA): TGCAGTGCTAGAGCTGGCGAAAAACTGTTTTTT. Its translation is CSARAGEKLFF. V gene TRBV20-1 combines with J gene TRBJ1-4; D remains unclear. Trimming shortened V by 1 base and J by 8 bases, and 5 bases separated the two germline ends. Looked up from germline, CDR1 is DFQATT and CDR2 is SNEGSKA (reference sequence). CDR3 length: 11 residues.

With regard to this clonotype: Being one base from a much bigger clone, this may be a read error. The V and J genes are TRBV13 and TRBJ2-4; no clear D. V lost 5 bases and J lost 0, with 5 bases in between. The CDR3 is 13 residues long. Germline V gene data show CDR1 as PRHDT and CDR2 as FYEKMQ (reference sequence). DNA for the CDR3: TGTGCCAGCAGCGCCGGAGCCAAAAACATTCAGTACTTC. Translated, it gives CASSAGAKNIQYF. Full variable domain (missing parts from reference TRBV13 and TRBJ2-4): AAGVIQSPRHLIKEKRETATLKCYPIPRHDTVYWYQQGPGQDPQFLISFYEKMQSDKGSIPDRFSAQQFSDYHSELNMSSLELGDSALYFCASSAGAKNIQYFGAGTRLSVL.

The chain links TRBV18 to TRBJ1-1; D is uncertain. V lost 6 bases and J 1 base, leaving 15 bases between the germline ends. The CDR3 is 15 amino acids. Germline CDR1 KGHSH, CDR2 LQKENI. The CDR3 region is CASSPKPLTNTEAFF. Here the CDR3 DNA reads TGTGCCAGCTCCCCGAAACCCCTTACGAACACTGAAGCTTTCTTT.

This clonotype was seen once. A read error is possible here, since a much larger clone lies one base away. V is TRBV27 and J is TRBJ2-7; D perhaps matches TRBD1 (6 bases). The germline CDR1 and CDR2 sequences are MNHEY and SMNVEV (reference sequence). This CDR3 has 15 amino acids. V was pared by 8 bases and J by 4 bases, with 21 bases between. The CDR3 DNA reads TGTGCCAGCGCCCCTTACAGGGTCCCTGTATACGAGCAGTACTTC. Its translation is CASAPYRVPVYEQYF.

This clonotype was observed many times. V is TRBV6-2 or TRBV6-3 and J is TRBJ1-1, with 7 positions matching TRBD1. The germline V gene has CDR1 MNHEY and CDR2 SVGEGT. J gave up 5 bases and V 2 bases, and 11 bases lay outside the gene matches. The CDR3 has 16 residues. The CDR3 protein is CASSYPGKLQGTEAFF. CDR3 bases: TGTGCCAGCAGTTACCCGGGGAAGCTACAGGGGACTGAAGCTTTCTTT.

In its sample, this clonotype was seen many times. The J gene is TRBJ1-2, the V gene TRBV28; D is uncertain. CDR3 size: 14 residues. In germline, CDR1 is MDHEN, CDR2 SYDVKM. V gave up 1 base and J gave up 6 bases, with 12 bases separating them. As DNA, the CDR3 is TGTGCCAGCAGTTTATCCGCCCGGTCGGATGGCTACACCTTC. This encodes CASSLSARSDGYTF.

This clonotype was observed a few times. The rearrangement uses TRBV19 and TRBJ1-4; D call uncertain. Looked up from germline, CDR1 is LNHDA and CDR2 is SQIVND (reference sequence). Trimming shortened V by 7 bases and J by 4 bases, and 16 bases separated the two germline ends. This CDR3 region has 15 residues. Here the CDR3 DNA reads TGTGCCAGTACCGGAAGGCACGGTTATAATGAAAAACTGTTTTTT. Encoded protein: CASTGRHGYNEKLFF.

At least ten counts were recorded for this clonotype. The rearrangement uses TRBV24-1 and TRBJ2-5; possibly TRBD1 for D (5 bases). The CDR3 consists of 14 residues. V lost 2 bases, J lost 6 bases, and 12 bases lay in between. The germline V gene encodes CDR1 KGHDR and CDR2 SFDVKD. Here the CDR3 reads CATSDSGSGKTQYF. The CDR3 DNA follows: TGTGCCACCAGTGATTCAGGGTCGGGTAAGACCCAGTACTTC.

This clonotype showed up many times. The V gene is TRBV2, the J gene TRBJ2-3, with 13 bases lining up with TRBD2. CDR1 and CDR2 from the germline V gene are SNHLY and FYNNEI. This CDR3 is 17 amino acids long. The ends lost 7 bases at V and 3 bases at J; junction bases unmatched: 10. CDR3: CASKRDLLAGGTDTQYF. CDR3 bases: TGTGCCAGCAAGAGGGACTTACTAGCGGGGGGGACAGATACGCAGTATTTT.

This chain connects TRBV7-9 to TRBJ1-5; D gene uncertain. Germline V gene data show CDR1 as SEHNR and CDR2 as FQNEAQ (reference sequence). V shed 5 bases and J shed 5 bases, with 19 bases lying between them. The CDR3 sequence is 16 residues long. CDR3 protein: CASSPGPPPGHQPQHF. CDR3 bases: TGTGCCAGCAGCCCTGGCCCACCCCCTGGGCATCAGCCCCAGCATTTT.

This clonotype was seen a handful of times. The genes are TRBV3-1 and TRBJ2-7; D is uncertain. The V end lost 4 bases, the J end lost 5 bases, and 6 bases lay between the germline ends. The CDR3 has 11 amino acids. CDR1 is LGHDT, CDR2 YNNKEL, per germline (reference sequence). The CDR3 DNA sequence: TGTGCCAGCAGCCGGGTCCACGAGCAGTACTTC. This encodes CASSRVHEQYF.

This clonotype has a count of ten or more. The rearrangement joins TRBV2 to TRBJ1-2; no definite D call. CDR3 length equals 15 residues. Trimming took off 6 bases at V and 4 bases at J, with 18 bases between the two ends. From germline, CDR1 is SNHLY and CDR2 FYNNEI. CDR3 coding DNA: TGTGCCAGCAGGGAGTTCGTGGAGGGAAGCTATGGCTACACCTTC. Translated, it gives CASREFVEGSYGYTF.

Only a few counts were recorded for this clonotype. This chain joins TRBV7-9 and TRBJ1-2; TRBD1 aligns across 10 bases. Germline lookup yields CDR1 SEHNR and CDR2 FQNEAQ (reference sequence). The CDR3 consists of 16 residues. V lost 3 bases, J lost 6 bases, and 10 bases stayed unmatched. In DNA, the CDR3 is TGTGCCAGCAGCTTGAGGTGGGACAGGGGTTTGGATGGCTACACCTTC. It specifies CASSLRWDRGLDGYTF.